This TCR beta chain comes out of a study of T cell changes during pregnancy in multiple sclerosis. Generated by immunoSEQ multiplex PCR, the TCRdb table keeps only in-frame clones and is missing some. This table has 30,000 to 35,000 clones, approximately 89% appearing once. The V gene end was trimmed by 2 bases and the J gene end by 7 bases; junction bases not matched to a gene: 6. Germline assignment: CDR1 SGHTA and CDR2 FQGNSA. The CDR3 loop spans 16 amino acids. The origin of this receptor is a female donor with multiple sclerosis, enrolled in a pregnancy study. The specimen was CD8+ T cells from peripheral blood mononuclear cells, collected in the second trimester of pregnancy. The chain carries TRBV7-2 and TRBJ2-2; 11 positions agree with TRBD2. CDR3 bases: TGTGCCAGCAGCTTATCACTAGCGGGAGTTGGCGGGGAGCTGTTTTTT. This gives the protein CASSLSLAGVGGELFF.